This paragraph covers one TCR beta chain sequence. Antigen unknown. This record comes from a study of shared clonotypes between healthy human individuals. Study conclusions and caveats: Clonotypes shared by all four donors outscored non-shared clonotypes in generation probability. Sharing across four donors was highest in naive CD4 (roughly 5%) and lowest in memory CD8 (roughly 0.4%).

Each subset's genomic DNA was split evenly across several immunoSEQ plates. The protocol was immunoSEQ multiplex PCR, while the TCRdb copy is restricted to in-frame clones and leaves out a portion. The table has 190,000 or so clones, approximately 92% seen once. The donors, all of them Caucasian adults, lived in Nashville, Tennessee. The clonotype comes from a woman aged 30 to 39 in good health. Sequenced: naive CD4+ T cells sorted from blood. Subset: CD45RA+ positively selected.

CDR3 coding DNA: TGTGCCAGCAGTTTATCGGGACAGGGGGCCTACAATGAGCAGTTCTTC. It specifies CASSLSGQGAYNEQFF. This chain connects TRBV28 to TRBJ2-1; 11 positions match TRBD1. J gave up 2 bases and V 1 base, and 1 base lay outside the gene matches. Germline assignment: CDR1 MDHEN and CDR2 SYDVKM. This CDR3 contains 16 residues.